These T cell receptor beta chains were read from a single sample in a study of shared clonotypes between healthy human individuals. Repertoires were generated with immunoSEQ multiplex PCR, while TCRdb's copy carries only in-frame clones and drops some. The table includes a few million clones, 93% detected once. The sequenced material came from naive CD4+ T cells from PBMCs. These receptors were taken from a man younger than 35 in good health. Some clones in this sample may be carry-over from other donors' samples. Both conserved end residues are part of each CDR3. Each record gives: CDR3 DNA, CDR3 protein, clone size, D gene, J gene, V gene. A D gene is named only where the DNA matches it firmly. Some rows have no size entry. The others give once, few or many, or a class for an expanded clone.

DNA: TGTGCCAGCTGGGACAGGCCCACTGGCGAGCAGTACTTC
CDR3: CASWDRPTGEQYF
size: few
D: TRBD1
J: TRBJ2-7
V: TRBV6-5

DNA: TGCGCCAGCAGCCGCGCCACCGGGACAGGGACTGAAGCTTTCTTT
CDR3: CASSRATGTGTEAFF
size: NA
D: TRBD1
J: TRBJ1-1
V: TRBV5-1

DNA: TGCGCCAGCAGCGAAGGTGATTCCTACGAGCAGTACTTC
CDR3: CASSEGDSYEQYF
size: NA
D: NA
J: TRBJ2-7
V: TRBV10-1

DNA: TGTGCCAGTAAAAGACAGGGAAACACCGGGGAGCTGTTTTTT
CDR3: CASKRQGNTGELFF
size: NA
D: TRBD1
J: TRBJ2-2
V: TRBV19

DNA: TGTGCCAGCAGTGATATGGGACTAGCGGGAAATGAGCAGTTCTTC
CDR3: CASSDMGLAGNEQFF
size: NA
D: TRBD2
J: TRBJ2-1
V: TRBV6-4

DNA: TGTGCCACCAGCAGAGACCCGGACAGGGTGTATCTCGAGCAGTACTTC
CDR3: CATSRDPDRVYLEQYF
size: NA
D: TRBD1
J: TRBJ2-7
V: TRBV15

DNA: TGTGCCAGCATGGGGGGCAGCTCTGGAAACACCATATATTTT
CDR3: CASMGGSSGNTIYF
size: NA
D: NA
J: TRBJ1-3
V: TRBV28

DNA: TGTGCCAGCAGTCCGGGACTGCGTTCCTACAATGAGCAGTTCTTC
CDR3: CASSPGLRSYNEQFF
size: NA
D: NA
J: TRBJ2-1
V: TRBV27

DNA: TGTGCCAGCCAGTCTAGTGACCCTTTGAATGAGCAGTTCTTC
CDR3: CASQSSDPLNEQFF
size: NA
D: NA
J: TRBJ2-1
V: TRBV2

DNA: TGTGCCAGCAGTTTCCCAGCTTCTGGGGCCAACGTCCTGACTTTC
CDR3: CASSFPASGANVLTF
size: NA
D: NA
J: TRBJ2-6
V: TRBV28

DNA: TGCGCCAGCAGCTTCTCCGGCAGGGGGCCTCAAGAGACCCAGTACTTC
CDR3: CASSFSGRGPQETQYF
size: NA
D: TRBD1
J: TRBJ2-5
V: TRBV5-1

DNA: TGCAGCGTTGATAGGCAGGGGAATGGCTACACCTTC
CDR3: CSVDRQGNGYTF
size: NA
D: NA
J: TRBJ1-2
V: TRBV29-1

DNA: TGTGCCAGCTCACCACCCCAGCAGAACTATGGCTACACCTTC
CDR3: CASSPPQQNYGYTF
size: NA
D: NA
J: TRBJ1-2
V: TRBV18

DNA: TGTGCCAGCAGCGAACAGGGGTTAAGCAACACCATATATTTT
CDR3: CASSEQGLSNTIYF
size: NA
D: TRBD1
J: TRBJ1-3
V: TRBV6-1

DNA: TGTGCCAGCAGCTTGGGACCGTCGAACACTGAAGCTTTCTTT
CDR3: CASSLGPSNTEAFF
size: few
D: NA
J: TRBJ1-1
V: TRBV7-2

DNA: TGTGCCTGGAGTGAGGGCTCCGAGCAGTACTTC
CDR3: CAWSEGSEQYF
size: NA
D: NA
J: TRBJ2-7
V: TRBV30

DNA: TGTGCCAGCAGTGAAGCGTCCGGGACTAGCGCCGGGGAGCTGTTTTTT
CDR3: CASSEASGTSAGELFF
size: NA
D: TRBD2
J: TRBJ2-2
V: TRBV2

DNA: TGTGCCACCAGCCGTGCCAGATGGGGCGACGAGCAGTACTTC
CDR3: CATSRARWGDEQYF
size: NA
D: NA
J: TRBJ2-7
V: TRBV15

DNA: TGTGCCATCAGGGGACTTAACACAGATACGCAGTATTTT
CDR3: CAIRGLNTDTQYF
size: NA
D: NA
J: TRBJ2-3
V: TRBV10-3

DNA: TGTGCCAGCAGCTCACCTAGCGGCAGTGCGAACACCGGGGAGCTGTTTTTT
CDR3: CASSSPSGSANTGELFF
size: NA
D: TRBD2
J: TRBJ2-2
V: TRBV5-4

DNA: TGTGCCAGCAGGCTGGGGGGAGGCTACACCTTC
CDR3: CASRLGGGYTF
size: NA
D: NA
J: TRBJ1-2
V: TRBV28

DNA: TGTGCCAGCAGCTTGGCGGCGGGAGCCTACGAGCAGTACTTC
CDR3: CASSLAAGAYEQYF
size: NA
D: TRBD2
J: TRBJ2-7
V: TRBV5-4

DNA: TGCGCCAGCAGCTCGGGACTAGCGGCGTACGAGCAGTACTTC
CDR3: CASSSGLAAYEQYF
size: once
D: TRBD2
J: TRBJ2-7
V: TRBV5-1

DNA: TGTGCCATCAGCTCCGGGGAGTACAATGAGCAGTTCTTC
CDR3: CAISSGEYNEQFF
size: NA
D: NA
J: TRBJ2-1
V: TRBV10-3

DNA: TGTGCCAGCAGCCGACACTTACCCAGGGTCGACACTGAAGCTTTCTTT
CDR3: CASSRHLPRVDTEAFF
size: few
D: NA
J: TRBJ1-1
V: TRBV7-9

DNA: TGCGCCAGCAGCCCTACCACCCCGGCTGGCAATGAGCAGTTCTTC
CDR3: CASSPTTPAGNEQFF
size: once
D: NA
J: TRBJ2-1
V: TRBV5-1

DNA: TGTGCCAGCAGTTTATCCACGTCCTCTGGAAACACCATATATTTT
CDR3: CASSLSTSSGNTIYF
size: NA
D: NA
J: TRBJ1-3
V: TRBV28

DNA: TGTGCCAGCAGGGAGATGGGACAATGGGCGTACGAGCAGTACTTC
CDR3: CASREMGQWAYEQYF
size: NA
D: NA
J: TRBJ2-7
V: TRBV27

DNA: TGTGCCAGCAGTTTATCACAGGGGGCAGCCTACAATGAGCAGTTCTTC
CDR3: CASSLSQGAAYNEQFF
size: NA
D: TRBD1
J: TRBJ2-1
V: TRBV28

DNA: TGTGCCAGCAGTTCTTATCTAGCGGGAGTGGACGATGAGCAGTTCTTC
CDR3: CASSSYLAGVDDEQFF
size: NA
D: TRBD2
J: TRBJ2-1
V: TRBV27

DNA: TGTGCCAGCAGCTTAGGGGCGGGAATGGATGAGCAGTTCTTC
CDR3: CASSLGAGMDEQFF
size: NA
D: NA
J: TRBJ2-1
V: TRBV7-9

DNA: TGCGCCAGCAGAGAGGGGGGTGGCACTGAAGCTTTCTTT
CDR3: CASREGGGTEAFF
size: NA
D: NA
J: TRBJ1-1
V: TRBV5-1

DNA: TGTGCCAGTAGGAACAGGTACAATGAGCAGTTCTTC
CDR3: CASRNRYNEQFF
size: NA
D: NA
J: TRBJ2-1
V: TRBV19

DNA: TGCGCCAGCAGCTTGGCCGGGACAGGGGCCGAGCAGTACTTC
CDR3: CASSLAGTGAEQYF
size: NA
D: TRBD1
J: TRBJ2-7
V: TRBV5-1

DNA: TGCGCCAGCAGCCAGGCTCTAGCGGGTCTGAACACCGGGGAGCTGTTTTTT
CDR3: CASSQALAGLNTGELFF
size: NA
D: TRBD2
J: TRBJ2-2
V: TRBV4-1

DNA: TGTGCCAGCAGTTTCACCGGTTACTATGGCTACACCTTC
CDR3: CASSFTGYYGYTF
size: NA
D: NA
J: TRBJ1-2
V: TRBV28

DNA: TGTGCCAGCAGCTTAATAGGTGGACTCCAGTACTTC
CDR3: CASSLIGGLQYF
size: NA
D: NA
J: TRBJ2-5
V: TRBV7-3

DNA: TGTGCCAGCTCACCAGGTGCCGGGACGCTTAGCTCCTACGAGCAGTACTTC
CDR3: CASSPGAGTLSSYEQYF
size: NA
D: NA
J: TRBJ2-7
V: TRBV18